The 10 T cell receptor beta chains listed next were all sequenced from one sample in a study of CD8 T cells in ankylosing spondylitis. Notes on the study in general: Ankylosing spondylitis blood appeared to be characterized by a TCR beta motif of 8 or 9 highly homologous variants.

No antigen has been identified for these receptors. In TCRdb, the 5' RACE reads were re-called with MiXCR into one record per CDR3 protein. This table has 670,000 or so distinct CDR3 sequences, over 15% appearing once. Sequenced material: blood, either unsorted or a sorted T cell fraction (not recorded which). The source of these receptors is a male donor with ankylosing spondylitis.

Only a few counts were recorded for this clonotype. This chain connects TRBV11-2 to TRBJ2-5, with 9 bases fitting TRBD2. Germline V CDR1 and CDR2: SGHAT, FQNNGV. The CDR3 has 15 residues. The J segment lost 5 bases and the V segment lost 1 base, leaving 5 bases of the junction unmatched. CDR3 in DNA: TGTGCCAGCAGCTTAGTGGCGGGAGGGTTTGAGACCCAGTACTTC. Protein sequence: CASSLVAGGFETQYF.

This clonotype was seen a handful of times. V is TRBV6-1 and J is TRBJ1-3, with a tentative D call TRBD1 (5 bases). The germline V gene has CDR1 MNHNS and CDR2 SASEGT. Trimming stripped 6 bases from V and 3 bases from J, with 15 bases between. This CDR3 contains 15 residues. The CDR3 spells CASSRGDLGGNTIYF. The CDR3 nucleotides read TGTGCCAGCAGCCGGGGGGACTTAGGTGGAAACACCATATATTTT.

This clonotype was picked up a small number of times. Here the CDR3 reads CSVGDRTNEQFF. CDR3 DNA: TGCAGCGTTGGGGACAGGACCAATGAGCAGTTCTTC. The rearrangement links TRBV29-1 to TRBJ2-1; 8 bases fit TRBD1. The CDR3 consists of 12 residues. V lost 4 bases, J lost 6 bases, and 2 bases stayed unmatched. Germline loops: CDR1 SQVTM, CDR2 ANQGSEA.

The table lists this clonotype with a few counts. V usage is TRBV27 and J usage is TRBJ2-1, with D perhaps matching TRBD2 (6 bases). Trimming stripped 5 bases from V and 2 bases from J, with 16 bases between. Germline loops: CDR1 MNHEY, CDR2 SMNVEV (reference sequence). The CDR3 is made up of 16 amino acids. As DNA, the CDR3 is TGTGCCAGCAGTCCCCGGGGGACCCTCCCCTACAATGAGCAGTTCTTC. Translated, it gives CASSPRGTLPYNEQFF.

This sequence joins TRBV5-1 and TRBJ2-1; the D gene is possibly TRBD2 (6 bases). Between the trimmed V and J ends, which lost 4 bases and 5 bases, there was a span of 16 bases. This CDR3 comprises 15 residues. Germline CDR1 reads SGHRS; CDR2 reads YFSETQ. The CDR3 DNA is TGCGCCAGCAGCGCCGGGACCTCGGGGGACAATGAGCAGTTCTTC. The encoded protein is CASSAGTSGDNEQFF.

The V gene is TRBV15, the J gene TRBJ2-1, with 8 bases matching TRBD2. Per the germline V gene, CDR1 is LNHNV and CDR2 is YYDKDF (reference sequence). Trimming removed 8 bases from V and 7 bases from J; junction bases left unmatched: 7. The CDR3 extends over 13 amino acids. Here the CDR3 reads CATERESGNEQFF. For the CDR3, the DNA is TGTGCCACCGAGCGGGAGAGCGGGAATGAGCAGTTCTTC.

V usage is TRBV20-1 and J usage is TRBJ1-2, with a possible D match to TRBD1 (5 bases). V gave up 8 bases and J gave up 1 base, with 14 bases separating them. CDR3 length: 13 amino acids. Germline lookup yields CDR1 DFQATT and CDR2 SNEGSKA (reference sequence). As DNA, the CDR3 is TGCAGTCCCAGACAGTCCCTTAACTATGGCTACACCTTC. Translated, it gives CSPRQSLNYGYTF.

This clonotype was counted only a few times. The rearrangement uses TRBV20-1 and TRBJ1-1; possibly TRBD1 for D (6 bases). The V and J ends lost 0 bases and 11 bases respectively, with 16 bases between them. This CDR3 spans 13 amino acids. The germline V gene encodes CDR1 DFQATT and CDR2 SNEGSKA (reference sequence). The CDR3 DNA reads as TGCAGTGCTAGAGATAGCAGGGGTTTTTTGGCTTTCTTT. Protein sequence: CSARDSRGFLAFF.

This clonotype was found a few times. The rearrangement joins TRBV10-3 to TRBJ2-4; a possible D gene is TRBD1 (6 bases). V lost 3 bases, J lost 5 bases, and 11 bases lay in between. The CDR3 consists of 14 residues. Germline V gene lookup returns CDR1 ENHRY and CDR2 SYGVKD. The CDR3 nucleotides are TGTGCCATCAGTGACAGGGGAAGGCAAAACATTCAGTACTTC. This sequence encodes CAISDRGRQNIQYF.

The gene calls are TRBV15 and TRBJ2-4, with 8 bases lining up with TRBD2. Trimming took 0 bases from V and 0 from J; bases not matched to a gene: 4. The CDR3 has 17 amino acids. CDR1 is LNHNV and CDR2 is YYDKDF in the germline V gene (reference sequence). The CDR3 DNA is TGTGCCACCAGCAGAGATGCGGGGGGTCTAGCCAAAAACATTCAGTACTTC. Protein: CATSRDAGGLAKNIQYF.